A selection of T cell receptor beta chains follows, all from one sample in a study of blood T cell repertoires in COVID-19. Using immunoSEQ multiplex PCR, the repertoire was profiled, and TCRdb retains in-frame clones only, with some absent. The sample shows approximately 70,000 clones, approximately 90% of them seen only once. The sequenced sample consisted of peripheral blood. All receptors derive from a man over 45 with COVID-19, enrolled during active disease. Each CDR3 is given with its conserved first and last residue. The D gene is left open where the match is weak. Clone sizes are given selectively: once, few, many, or a class where the clone is expanded.

j_call clone_size v_call d_call cdr3_length cdr3_aa cdr3_nt
TRBJ1-2 - TRBV5-6 - 15 CASSLKTGAFYGYTF TGTGCCAGCAGCTTGAAAACAGGAGCTTTCTATGGCTACACCTTC
TRBJ2-1 - TRBV28 - 11 CASTTSRAQFF TGTGCCAGCACCACTAGCCGGGCTCAGTTCTTC
TRBJ1-4 - TRBV27 TRBD1 17 CASSTTGGGATNEKLFF TGTGCCAGCAGTACTACAGGGGGCGGTGCAACTAATGAAAAACTGTTTTTT
TRBJ1-1 - TRBV10-3 - 13 CAIRREQNTEAFF TGTGCCATCAGAAGAGAGCAGAACACTGAAGCTTTCTTT
TRBJ2-7 - TRBV6-2/TRBV6-3 - 16 CASSYPTGQISYEQYF TGTGCCAGCAGTTACCCAACGGGACAAATCTCCTACGAGCAGTACTTC
TRBJ1-4 - TRBV7-9 TRBD1 15 CASSLSAGGFEKLFF TGTGCCAGCAGCTTAAGTGCAGGGGGCTTTGAAAAACTGTTTTTT
TRBJ2-1 - TRBV19 TRBD2 16 CASSKGGSGAYNEQFF TGTGCCAGTAGTAAGGGGGGTAGCGGGGCGTACAATGAGCAGTTCTTC
TRBJ1-2 - TRBV2 - 12 CASTRDTDGYTF TGTGCCAGTACCCGGGACACCGATGGCTACACCTTC
TRBJ2-3 once TRBV5-4 TRBD2 15 CASSSGLRGGDTQYF TGTGCCAGCAGCTCGGGACTAAGGGGAGGAGATACGCAGTATTTT
TRBJ1-1 - TRBV30 TRBD1 14 CAWSGDRERGEAFF TGTGCCTGGAGTGGGGACAGGGAGAGGGGTGAAGCTTTCTTT
TRBJ1-4 - TRBV27 - 13 CASSRRSNEKLFF TGTGCCAGCAGCAGGCGTTCTAATGAAAAACTGTTTTTT
TRBJ1-2 - TRBV28 TRBD1 13 CASSPRTGYGYTF TGTGCCAGCAGTCCCCGGACAGGCTATGGCTACACCTTC
TRBJ2-2 - TRBV11-3 TRBD1 16 CASSHTGTGPPGELFF TGTGCCAGCAGCCATACCGGGACAGGGCCCCCCGGGGAGCTGTTTTTT
TRBJ2-1 - TRBV7-2 - 14 CASNWGGGHNEQFF TGTGCCAGCAACTGGGGAGGTGGACACAATGAGCAGTTCTTC
TRBJ2-1 once TRBV2 TRBD2 17 CASSEAFGTSGTYEQFF TGTGCCAGCAGTGAAGCGTTCGGGACTAGCGGGACATATGAGCAGTTCTTC
TRBJ1-1 - TRBV7-3 - 13 CASSWGQNTEAFF TGTGCCAGCAGCTGGGGACAGAACACTGAAGCTTTCTTT
TRBJ1-1 - TRBV27 - 13 CASTITGGTEAFF TGTGCCAGCACAATTACCGGGGGCACTGAAGCTTTCTTT
TRBJ2-7 - TRBV4-2 TRBD1 14 CASSQRDRDYEQYF TGTGCCAGCAGCCAGCGGGACAGGGACTACGAGCAGTACTTC
TRBJ2-7 - TRBV6-5 - 15 CASSSYKTRSYEQYF TGTGCCAGCAGTTCCTACAAAACCAGGTCCTACGAGCAGTACTTC
TRBJ1-4 once TRBV5-6 - 15 CASSPGVGGLEKLFF TGTGCCAGCAGCCCCGGGGTGGGGGGGCTGGAGAAACTGTTTTTT
TRBJ1-5 - TRBV21-1 - 16 CARTRQGAPRGQPQHF TGTGCCAGGACCCGACAGGGGGCCCCACGGGGGCAGCCCCAGCATTTT
TRBJ2-1 - TRBV18 - 16 CASSPLGRSSYNEQFF TGTGCCAGCTCACCACTGGGGCGGAGCTCCTACAATGAGCAGTTCTTC
TRBJ2-3 once TRBV7-9 TRBD2 14 CASRRLAVTDTQYF TGTGCCAGCCGCCGACTAGCGGTCACAGATACGCAGTATTTT
TRBJ2-5 - TRBV20-1 - 11 CSAGDWETQYF TGCAGTGCTGGGGACTGGGAGACCCAGTACTTC